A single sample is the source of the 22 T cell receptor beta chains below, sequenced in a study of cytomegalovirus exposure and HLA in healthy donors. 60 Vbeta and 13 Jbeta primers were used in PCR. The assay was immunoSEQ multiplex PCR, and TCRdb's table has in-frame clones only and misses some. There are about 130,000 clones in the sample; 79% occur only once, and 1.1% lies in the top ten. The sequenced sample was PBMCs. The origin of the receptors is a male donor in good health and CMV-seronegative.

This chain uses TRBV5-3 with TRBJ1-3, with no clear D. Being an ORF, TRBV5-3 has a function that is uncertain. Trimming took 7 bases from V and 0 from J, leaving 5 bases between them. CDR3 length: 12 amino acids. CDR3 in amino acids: CARPSSGNTIYF. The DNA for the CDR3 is TGTGCCAGACCGAGCTCTGGAAACACCATATATTTT.

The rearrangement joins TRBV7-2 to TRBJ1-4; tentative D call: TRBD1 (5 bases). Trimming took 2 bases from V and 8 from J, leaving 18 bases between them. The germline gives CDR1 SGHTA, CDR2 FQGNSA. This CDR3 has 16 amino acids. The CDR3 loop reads CASSLQGGRMGEKLFF. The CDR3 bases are TGTGCCAGCAGCTTACAGGGAGGGCGGATGGGGGAAAAACTGTTTTTT. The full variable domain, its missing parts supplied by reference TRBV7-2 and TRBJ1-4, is GAGVSQSPSNKVTEKGKDVELRCDPISGHTALYWYRQSLGQGLEFLIYFQGNSAPDKSGLPSDRFSAERTGGSVSTLTIQRTQQEDSAVYLCASSLQGGRMGEKLFFGSGTQLSVL.

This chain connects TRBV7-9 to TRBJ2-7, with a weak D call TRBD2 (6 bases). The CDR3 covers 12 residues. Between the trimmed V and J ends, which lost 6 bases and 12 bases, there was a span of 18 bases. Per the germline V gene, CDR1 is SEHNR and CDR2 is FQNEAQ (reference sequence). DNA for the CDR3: TGTGCCAGCAGTCGTGGCGGGGCCCAGACGTACTTC. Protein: CASSRGGAQTYF.

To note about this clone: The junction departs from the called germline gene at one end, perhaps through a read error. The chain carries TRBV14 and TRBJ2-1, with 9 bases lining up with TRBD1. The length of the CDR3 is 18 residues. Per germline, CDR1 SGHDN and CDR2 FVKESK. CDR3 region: CASSHLAAPGTGYSEQFF. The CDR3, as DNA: TGTGCCAGCAGCCATCTGGCCGCCCCCGGGACAGGGTACAGTGAGCAGTTCTTC. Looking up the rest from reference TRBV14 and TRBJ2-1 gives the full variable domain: EAGVTQFPSHSVIEKGQTVTLRCDPISGHDNLYWYRRVMGKEIKFLLHFVKESKQDESGMPNNRFLAERTGGTYSTLKVQPAELEDSGVYFCASSHLAAPGTGYSEQFFGPGTRLTVL.

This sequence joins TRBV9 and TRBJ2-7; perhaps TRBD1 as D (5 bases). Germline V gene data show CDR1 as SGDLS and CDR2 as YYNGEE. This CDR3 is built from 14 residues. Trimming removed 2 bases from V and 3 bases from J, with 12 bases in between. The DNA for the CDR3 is TGTGCCAGCAGCGTCGACCAGGGTCACTACGAGCAGTACTTC. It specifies CASSVDQGHYEQYF. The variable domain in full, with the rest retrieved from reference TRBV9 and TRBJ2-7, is DSGVTQTPKHLITATGQRVTLRCSPRSGDLSVYWYQQSLDQGLQFLIQYYNGEERAKGNILERFSAQQFPDLHSELNLSSLELGDSALYFCASSVDQGHYEQYFGPGTRLTVT.

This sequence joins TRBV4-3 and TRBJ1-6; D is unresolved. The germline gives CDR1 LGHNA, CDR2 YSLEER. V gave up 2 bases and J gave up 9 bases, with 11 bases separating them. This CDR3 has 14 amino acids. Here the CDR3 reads CASSQSRWSSPLHF. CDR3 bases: TGCGCCAGCAGCCAATCCCGGTGGAGTTCACCCCTCCACTTT.

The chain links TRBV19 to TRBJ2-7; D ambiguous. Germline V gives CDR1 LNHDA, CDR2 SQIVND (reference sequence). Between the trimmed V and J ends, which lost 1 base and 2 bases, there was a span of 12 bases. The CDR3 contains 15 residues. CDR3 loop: CASSIGARQTYEQYF. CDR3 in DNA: TGTGCCAGTAGTATAGGGGCCCGACAAACCTACGAGCAGTACTTC.

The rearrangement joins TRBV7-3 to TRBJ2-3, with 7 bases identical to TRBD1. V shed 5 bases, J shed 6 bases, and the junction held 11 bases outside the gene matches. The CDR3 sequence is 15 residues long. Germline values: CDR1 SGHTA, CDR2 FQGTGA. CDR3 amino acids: CASSQGGRAGDTQYF. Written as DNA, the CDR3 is TGTGCCAGCAGCCAAGGGGGCAGGGCCGGTGATACGCAGTATTTT.

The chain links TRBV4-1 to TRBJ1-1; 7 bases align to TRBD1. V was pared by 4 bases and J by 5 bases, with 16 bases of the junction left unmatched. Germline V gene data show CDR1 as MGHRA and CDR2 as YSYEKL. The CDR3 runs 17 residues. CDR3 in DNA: TGCGCCAGCAGCCGAGGGGGCCTGACAGTCCTCGGGACTGAAGCTTTCTTT. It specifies CASSRGGLTVLGTEAFF.

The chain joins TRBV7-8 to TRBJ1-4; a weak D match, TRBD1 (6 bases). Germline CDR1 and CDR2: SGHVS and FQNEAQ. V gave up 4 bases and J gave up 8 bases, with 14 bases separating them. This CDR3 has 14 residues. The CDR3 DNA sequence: TGTGCCAGCAGCTCACAGGGATTAGGAGAAAAACTGTTTTTT. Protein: CASSSQGLGEKLFF.

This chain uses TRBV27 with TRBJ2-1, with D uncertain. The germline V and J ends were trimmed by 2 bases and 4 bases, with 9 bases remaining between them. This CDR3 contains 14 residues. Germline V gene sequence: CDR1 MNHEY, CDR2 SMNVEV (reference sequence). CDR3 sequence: CASSLVAEYNEQFF. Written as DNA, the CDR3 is TGTGCCAGCAGTTTAGTGGCCGAATACAATGAGCAGTTCTTC.

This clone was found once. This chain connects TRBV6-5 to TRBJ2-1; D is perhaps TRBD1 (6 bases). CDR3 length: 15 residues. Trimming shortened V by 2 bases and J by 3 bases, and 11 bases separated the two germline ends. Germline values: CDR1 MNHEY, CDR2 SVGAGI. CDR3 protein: CASSYGVGGYNEQFF. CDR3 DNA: TGTGCCAGCAGTTACGGGGTAGGGGGCTACAATGAGCAGTTCTTC.

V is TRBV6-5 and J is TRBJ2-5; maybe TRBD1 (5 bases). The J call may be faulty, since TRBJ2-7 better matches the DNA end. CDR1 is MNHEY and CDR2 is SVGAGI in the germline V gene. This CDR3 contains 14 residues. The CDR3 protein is CASSYSTVSYEQYF. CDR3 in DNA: TGTGCCAGCAGTTACTCGACAGTCTCCTACGAGCAGTACTTC.

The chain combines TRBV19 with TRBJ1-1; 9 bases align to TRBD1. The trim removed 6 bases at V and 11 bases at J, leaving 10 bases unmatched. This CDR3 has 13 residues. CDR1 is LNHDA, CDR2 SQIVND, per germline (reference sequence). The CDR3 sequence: CASSQQGAGRAFF. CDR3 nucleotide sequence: TGTGCCAGTAGCCAACAGGGGGCAGGGAGGGCTTTCTTT.

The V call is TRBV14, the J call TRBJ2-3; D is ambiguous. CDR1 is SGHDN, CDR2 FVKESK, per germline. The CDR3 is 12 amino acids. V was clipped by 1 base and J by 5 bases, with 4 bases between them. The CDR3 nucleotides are TGTGCCAGCAGCCAAGTAATAGATACGCAGTATTTT. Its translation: CASSQVIDTQYF.

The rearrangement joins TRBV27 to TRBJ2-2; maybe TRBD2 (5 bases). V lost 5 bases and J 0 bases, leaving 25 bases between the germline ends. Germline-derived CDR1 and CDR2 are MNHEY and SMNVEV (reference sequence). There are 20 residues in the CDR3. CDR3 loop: CASSAASPGVALTNTGELFF. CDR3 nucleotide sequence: TGTGCCAGCAGTGCCGCCTCGCCCGGGGTCGCCCTTACGAACACCGGGGAGCTGTTTTTT.

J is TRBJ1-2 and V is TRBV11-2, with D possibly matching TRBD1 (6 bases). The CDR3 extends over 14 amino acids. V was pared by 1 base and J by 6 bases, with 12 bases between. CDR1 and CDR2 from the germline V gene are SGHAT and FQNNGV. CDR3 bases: TGTGCCAGCAGCTTAGGGCAGGGGTTGAATGGCTACACCTTC. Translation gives CASSLGQGLNGYTF.

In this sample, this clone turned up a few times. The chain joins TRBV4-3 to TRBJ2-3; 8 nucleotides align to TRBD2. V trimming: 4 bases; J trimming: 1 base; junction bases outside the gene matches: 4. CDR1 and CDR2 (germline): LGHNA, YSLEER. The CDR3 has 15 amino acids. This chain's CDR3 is CASSRVAGRTDTQYF. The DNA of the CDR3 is TGCGCCAGCAGCCGAGTAGCGGGGCGCACAGATACGCAGTATTTT.

The CDR3 DNA sequence: TGTGCCAGCACCCCTCGGGGTAACTATGGCTACACCTTC. This encodes CASTPRGNYGYTF. This sequence joins TRBV7-3 and TRBJ1-2; D unclear. This CDR3 contains 13 residues. V lost 7 bases, J lost 1 base, and 10 bases lay in between. Germline V gives CDR1 SGHTA, CDR2 FQGTGA.

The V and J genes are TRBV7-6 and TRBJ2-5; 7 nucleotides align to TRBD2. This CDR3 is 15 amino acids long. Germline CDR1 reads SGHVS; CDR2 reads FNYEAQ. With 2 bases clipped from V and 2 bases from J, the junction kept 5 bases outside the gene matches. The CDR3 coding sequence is TGTGCCAGCAGCTTAAAGCGGGGATTACAAGAGACCCAGTACTTC. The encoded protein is CASSLKRGLQETQYF.

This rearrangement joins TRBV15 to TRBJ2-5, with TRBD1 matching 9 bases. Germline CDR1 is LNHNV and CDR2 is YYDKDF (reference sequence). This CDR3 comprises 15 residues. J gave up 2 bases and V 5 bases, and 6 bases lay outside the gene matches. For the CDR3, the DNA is TGTGCCACCAGCCGTCGACAGGGGGGTCAAGAGACCCAGTACTTC. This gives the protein CATSRRQGGQETQYF.

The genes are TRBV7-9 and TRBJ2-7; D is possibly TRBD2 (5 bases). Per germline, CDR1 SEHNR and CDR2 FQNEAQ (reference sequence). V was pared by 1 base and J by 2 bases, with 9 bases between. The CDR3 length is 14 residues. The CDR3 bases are TGTGCCAGCAGCTTAGGGGGAGTTACCTACGAGCAGTACTTC. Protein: CASSLGGVTYEQYF.